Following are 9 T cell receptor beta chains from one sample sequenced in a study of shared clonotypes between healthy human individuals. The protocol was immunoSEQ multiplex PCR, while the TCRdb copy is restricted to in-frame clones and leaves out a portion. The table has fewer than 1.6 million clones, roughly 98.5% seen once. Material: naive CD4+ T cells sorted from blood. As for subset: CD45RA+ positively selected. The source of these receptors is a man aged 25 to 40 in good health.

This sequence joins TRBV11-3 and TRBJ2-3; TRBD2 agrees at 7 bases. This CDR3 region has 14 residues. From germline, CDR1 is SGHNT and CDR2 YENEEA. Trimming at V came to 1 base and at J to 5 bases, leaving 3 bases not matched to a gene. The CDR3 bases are TGTGCCAGCAGCTTAGGCAGCGGGAAAGATACGCAGTATTTT. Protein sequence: CASSLGSGKDTQYF.

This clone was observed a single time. DNA for the CDR3: TGTGCCAGCAGGGGGGAAATTGGGACTGGCTACACCTTC. Amino acid sequence: CASRGEIGTGYTF. The chain links TRBV21-1 to TRBJ1-2. TRBV21-1 is classified as a pseudogene. The CDR3 has 13 residues.

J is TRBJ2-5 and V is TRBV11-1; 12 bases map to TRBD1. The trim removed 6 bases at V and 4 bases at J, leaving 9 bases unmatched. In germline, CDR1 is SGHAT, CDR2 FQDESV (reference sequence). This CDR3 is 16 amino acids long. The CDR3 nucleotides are TGTGCCAGCAGGGGCACAGGGGACAGGGGGCGAGAGACCCAGTACTTC. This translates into CASRGTGDRGRETQYF.

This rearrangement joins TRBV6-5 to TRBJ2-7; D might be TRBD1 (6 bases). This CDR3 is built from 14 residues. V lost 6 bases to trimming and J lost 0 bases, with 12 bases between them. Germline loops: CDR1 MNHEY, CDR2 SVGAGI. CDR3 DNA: TGTGCCAGCAGACGGACAGCCCTCTCCTACGAGCAGTACTTC. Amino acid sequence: CASRRTALSYEQYF.

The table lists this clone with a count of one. CDR3 nucleotide sequence: TGCGCCAGCAGCCAAGCGGGAGGGAGTGCAGATACGCAGTATTTT. Its protein is CASSQAGGSADTQYF. The V call is TRBV4-3, the J call TRBJ2-3, with 8 bases lining up with TRBD2. The germline V gene has CDR1 LGHNA and CDR2 YSLEER. V trimming: 1 base; J trimming: 4 bases; junction bases outside the gene matches: 4. This CDR3 has 15 amino acids.

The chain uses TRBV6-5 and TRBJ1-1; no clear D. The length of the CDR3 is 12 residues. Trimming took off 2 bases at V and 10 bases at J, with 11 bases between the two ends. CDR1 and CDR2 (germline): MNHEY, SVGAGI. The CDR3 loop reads CASSYPGSGAFF. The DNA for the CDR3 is TGTGCCAGCAGTTACCCCGGGAGCGGAGCTTTCTTT.

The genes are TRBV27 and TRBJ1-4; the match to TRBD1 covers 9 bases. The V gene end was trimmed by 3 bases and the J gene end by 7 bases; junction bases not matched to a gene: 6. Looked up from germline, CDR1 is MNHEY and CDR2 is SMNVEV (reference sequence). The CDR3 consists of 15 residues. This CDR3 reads CASSLFTGGSEKLFF. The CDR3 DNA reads TGTGCCAGCAGTTTGTTTACAGGGGGCAGTGAAAAACTGTTTTTT.

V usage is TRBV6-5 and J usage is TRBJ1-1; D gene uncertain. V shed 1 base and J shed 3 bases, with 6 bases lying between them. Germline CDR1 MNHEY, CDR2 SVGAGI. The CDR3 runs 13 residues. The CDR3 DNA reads TGTGCCAGCAGTTACTTTCGGGACACTGAAGCTTTCTTT. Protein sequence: CASSYFRDTEAFF.

The CDR3, as DNA: TGTGCCAGCAGCTTAACGAGGGATCAGCCCCAGCATTTT. It is translated as CASSLTRDQPQHF. The chain is built from TRBV11-2 and TRBJ1-5; D is uncertain. V lost 2 bases, J lost 5 bases, and 7 bases lay in between. Germline-derived CDR1 and CDR2 are SGHAT and FQNNGV. The CDR3 has 13 residues.